These 18 T cell receptor beta chains came from one sample sequenced in a study of T cell changes during pregnancy in multiple sclerosis. The method was immunoSEQ multiplex PCR; TCRdb's version includes in-frame clones alone and lacks a portion of them. This sample has roughly 37,000 clones, with about nine tenths found just once. This specimen consisted of CD4+ T cells from peripheral blood mononuclear cells, obtained in the second trimester of pregnancy. These receptors originate from a female donor in good health, enrolled as a control in a pregnancy study.

This sequence joins TRBV18 and TRBJ1-5; 7 bases line up with TRBD1. The CDR3 runs 16 residues. Germline assignment: CDR1 KGHSH and CDR2 LQKENI. The V and J ends lost 3 bases and 2 bases, in that order; junction bases with no gene match: 7. The CDR3 loop is CASSPIGTAGNQPQHF. The DNA of the CDR3 is TGTGCCAGCTCACCCATTGGGACAGCCGGCAATCAGCCCCAGCATTTT.

This clone showed up just once. V is TRBV25-1 and J is TRBJ2-7, with 7 bases identical to TRBD2. This CDR3 has 13 residues. Per germline, CDR1 MGHDK and CDR2 SYGVNS. J was trimmed by 6 bases and V by 4 bases; bases with no gene match: 6. The CDR3 region is CASSGLAAGEQYF. CDR3 nucleotide sequence: TGTGCCAGCAGTGGGCTAGCGGCTGGCGAGCAGTACTTC.

The rearrangement joins TRBV29-1 to TRBJ1-2, with unresolved D. The CDR3 is made up of 12 amino acids. Germline values: CDR1 SQVTM, CDR2 ANQGSEA. Trimming left V 4 bases short and J 3 bases short, with 9 bases between. CDR3 sequence (DNA): TGCAGCGTTGCCTCGTTCGACTATGGCTACACCTTC. It codes for CSVASFDYGYTF.

V and J are TRBV18 and TRBJ1-2, with TRBD1 identical over 8 bases. Trimming removed 2 bases from V and 5 bases from J; junction bases left unmatched: 4. Germline assignment: CDR1 KGHSH and CDR2 LQKENI. The CDR3 is 14 amino acids. The CDR3 sequence: CASSPDRGKYGYTF. CDR3 coding DNA: TGTGCCAGCTCACCAGACAGGGGAAAGTATGGCTACACCTTC.

The V gene is TRBV5-5, the J gene TRBJ1-6; the D is unclear. Trimming left V 2 bases short and J 10 bases short, with 13 bases between. The CDR3 length is 14 residues. The V gene's germline CDR1 is SGHKS and CDR2 YYEKEE (reference sequence). The CDR3 nucleotides are TGTGCCAGCAGCTTAAACAGCCCCGACTCACCCCTCCACTTT. This translates into CASSLNSPDSPLHF.

This clone was seen a single time. V and J are TRBV4-2 and TRBJ1-2, with D possibly TRBD1 on 5 matching bases. CDR1 LGHNA and CDR2 YNFKEQ come from the germline V gene. Trimming removed 0 bases from V and 4 bases from J, with 12 bases in between. The CDR3 covers 15 residues. The CDR3 region has the DNA TGTGCCAGCAGCCAAGAGCCATCGACAGTCTATGGCTACACCTTC. Its protein is CASSQEPSTVYGYTF.

This chain links TRBV30 with TRBJ1-2; the D is unclear. Trimming removed 3 bases from V and 5 bases from J, with 16 bases in between. Germline loops: CDR1 GTSNPN, CDR2 SVGIG (reference sequence). The CDR3 runs 14 residues. The CDR3 DNA reads as TGTGCCTGGAGATGGACTCGGGCCCATTATGGCTACACCTTC. It translates to CAWRWTRAHYGYTF.

The CDR3 coding sequence is TGTGCCAGCAGCTTCGGGGTGGGCAATGAGCAGTTCTTC. Encoded protein: CASSFGVGNEQFF. The rearrangement links TRBV7-9 to TRBJ2-1; TRBD2 might be the D (5 bases). Trimming took 3 bases from V and 6 from J, leaving 9 bases between them. The CDR3 covers 13 residues. The V gene's germline CDR1 is SEHNR and CDR2 FQNEAQ (reference sequence). Together with reference TRBV7-9 and TRBJ2-1, the CDR3 gives the full variable domain: DTGVSQNPRHKITKRGQNVTFRCDPISEHNRLYWYRQTLGQGPEFLTYFQNEAQLEKSRLLSDRFSAERPKGSFSTLEIQRTEQGDSAMYLCASSFGVGNEQFFGPGTRLTVL.

The genes are TRBV15 and TRBJ2-7; the D gene is possibly TRBD1 (6 bases). The CDR3 has 14 residues. V dropped 2 bases and J dropped 2 bases, with 10 bases sitting between them. The germline V gene encodes CDR1 LNHNV and CDR2 YYDKDF (reference sequence). CDR3 amino acids: CATSRRDKPYEQYF. The CDR3 DNA reads as TGTGCCACCAGCAGAAGGGACAAGCCCTACGAGCAGTACTTC.

There are a few counts of this clone. This chain links TRBV9 with TRBJ2-3, with TRBD2 as a possible D gene (6 bases). The CDR3 length is 14 residues. V was shortened by 6 bases and J by 5 bases, with 16 bases between the two germline ends. Germline V lookup: CDR1 SGDLS, CDR2 YYNGEE. The CDR3 loop reads CASTAGTRGDTQYF. The DNA of the CDR3 is TGTGCCAGCACCGCGGGAACTCGGGGAGATACGCAGTATTTT.

V is TRBV30 and J is TRBJ1-2; D is perhaps TRBD1 (6 bases). The CDR3 length is 14 residues. With 3 bases removed from V and 0 bases from J, the gap between germline ends came to 11 bases. CDR1 GTSNPN and CDR2 SVGIG come from the germline V gene (reference sequence). DNA for the CDR3: TGTGCCTGGAGAGGGGGACCCACTAACTATGGCTACACCTTC. It codes for CAWRGGPTNYGYTF.

The chain uses TRBV7-6 and TRBJ2-5, with 9 bases lining up with TRBD2. Germline values: CDR1 SGHVS, CDR2 FNYEAQ. After removal of 4 bases from V and 4 bases from J, the junction contained 10 bases not matched to a gene. The CDR3 sequence is 16 residues long. The CDR3 loop is CASSSAGGGASETQYF. CDR3 in DNA: TGTGCCAGCAGCTCGGCGGGCGGGGGGGCCTCAGAGACCCAGTACTTC.

The chain is built from TRBV9 and TRBJ2-1; 9 positions agree with TRBD2. The CDR3 extends over 16 amino acids. Germline CDR1 is SGDLS and CDR2 is YYNGEE. V was pared by 4 bases and J by 8 bases, with 13 bases of the junction left unmatched. CDR3 sequence (DNA): TGTGCCAGCAGCCCCAGGACTAGCGTCCAATCAGATGAGCAGTTCTTC. Its translation is CASSPRTSVQSDEQFF.

The chain joins TRBV10-3 to TRBJ2-7; 14 nucleotides align to TRBD2. Per germline, CDR1 ENHRY and CDR2 SYGVKD. V shed 4 bases and J 5 bases; nucleotides not matched to a gene: 7. This CDR3 is built from 16 residues. The CDR3 nucleotides are TGTGCCATCAGTGGTGGGACTAGCGGGGGTCCCCACGAGCAGTACTTC. Translation: CAISGGTSGGPHEQYF.

This clone was seen more than once but under ten times. The chain has TRBV2 and TRBJ1-5, with D possibly matching TRBD1 (6 bases). V lost 10 bases and J 4 bases, leaving 14 bases between the germline ends. Germline V gives CDR1 SNHLY, CDR2 FYNNEI. The CDR3 totals 13 residues. The CDR3 is CATRGLLNQPQHF. For the CDR3, the DNA is TGTGCCACCAGGGGACTTTTAAATCAGCCCCAGCATTTT.

The chain is built from TRBV5-1 and TRBJ1-2, with D uncertain. Germline loops: CDR1 SGHRS, CDR2 YFSETQ. Trimming pared 2 bases from V and 4 bases from J, leaving 9 bases between. The CDR3 runs to 13 residues. CDR3: CASSFGQTYGYTF. CDR3 in DNA: TGCGCCAGCAGCTTTGGGCAGACCTATGGCTACACCTTC.

This chain uses TRBV7-3 with TRBJ2-2, with D hard to call. This CDR3 is 13 amino acids long. V was shortened by 6 bases and J by 3 bases, with 8 bases between the two germline ends. The germline V gene encodes CDR1 SGHTA and CDR2 FQGTGA. The CDR3 coding sequence is TGTGCCAGCAGTGTGTCCTACACCGGGGAGCTGTTTTTT. Protein product: CASSVSYTGELFF.

The chain has TRBV15 and TRBJ2-1, with TRBD1 identical over 8 bases. The length of the CDR3 is 15 residues. The junction had 3 bases not matched to a gene; V was cut back by 1 base and J by 4 bases. Germline V CDR1 and CDR2: LNHNV, YYDKDF (reference sequence). CDR3 sequence (DNA): TGTGCCACCAGCAGAGCGACAGGGGAATACAATGAGCAGTTCTTC. Residues: CATSRATGEYNEQFF.